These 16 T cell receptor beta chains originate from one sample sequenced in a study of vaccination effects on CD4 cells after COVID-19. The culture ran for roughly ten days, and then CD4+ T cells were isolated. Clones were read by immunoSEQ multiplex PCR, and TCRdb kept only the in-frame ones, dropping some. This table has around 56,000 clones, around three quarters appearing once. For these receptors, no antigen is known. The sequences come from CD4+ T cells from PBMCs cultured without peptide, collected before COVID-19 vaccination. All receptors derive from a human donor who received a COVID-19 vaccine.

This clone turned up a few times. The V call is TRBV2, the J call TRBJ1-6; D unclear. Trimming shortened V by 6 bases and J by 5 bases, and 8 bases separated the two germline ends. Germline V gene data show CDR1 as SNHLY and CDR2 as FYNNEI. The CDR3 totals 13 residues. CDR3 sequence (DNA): TGTGCCAGCAGCACAGAGGATAATTCACCCCTCCACTTT. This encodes CASSTEDNSPLHF.

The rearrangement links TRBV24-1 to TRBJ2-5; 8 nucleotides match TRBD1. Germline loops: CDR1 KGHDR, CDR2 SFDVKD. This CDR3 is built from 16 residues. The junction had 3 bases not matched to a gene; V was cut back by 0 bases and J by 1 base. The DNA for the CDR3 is TGTGCCACCAGTGATTTGTGGCAGGGGGCCCAAGAGACCCAGTACTTC. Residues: CATSDLWQGAQETQYF.

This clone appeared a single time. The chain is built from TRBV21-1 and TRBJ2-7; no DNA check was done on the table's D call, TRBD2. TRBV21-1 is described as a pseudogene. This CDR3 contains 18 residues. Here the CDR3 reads CASSKSARSGGRPYEQYV. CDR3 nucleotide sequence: TGTGCCAGCAGCAAATCGGCCCGTAGCGGGGGGAGGCCCTACGAGCAGTACGTC.

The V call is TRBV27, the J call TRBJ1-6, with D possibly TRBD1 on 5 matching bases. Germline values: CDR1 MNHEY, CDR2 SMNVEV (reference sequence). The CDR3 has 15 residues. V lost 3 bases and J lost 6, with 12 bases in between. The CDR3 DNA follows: TGTGCCAGCAGTTTGTTGGGTGGGGGTAATTCACCCCTCCACTTT. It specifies CASSLLGGGNSPLHF.

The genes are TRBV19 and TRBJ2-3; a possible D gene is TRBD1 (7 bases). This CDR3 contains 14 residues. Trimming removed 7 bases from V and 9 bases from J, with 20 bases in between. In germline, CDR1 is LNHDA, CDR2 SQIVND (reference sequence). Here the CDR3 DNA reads TGTGCCAGTACCCGACAGGGAGGTGGGGGGACGCAGTATTTT. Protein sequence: CASTRQGGGGTQYF.

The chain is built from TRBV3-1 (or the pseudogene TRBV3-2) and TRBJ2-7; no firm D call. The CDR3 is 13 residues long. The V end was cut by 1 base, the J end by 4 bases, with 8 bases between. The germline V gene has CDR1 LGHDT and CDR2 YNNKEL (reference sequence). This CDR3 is CASSQATAYEQYV. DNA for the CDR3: TGTGCCAGCAGCCAAGCCACAGCTTACGAGCAGTACGTC.

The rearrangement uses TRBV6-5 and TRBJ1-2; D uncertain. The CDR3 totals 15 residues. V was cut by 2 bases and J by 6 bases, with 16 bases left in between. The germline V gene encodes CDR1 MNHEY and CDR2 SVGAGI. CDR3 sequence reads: CASSYEGYPGDGYTF. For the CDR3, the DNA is TGTGCCAGCAGTTACGAGGGATACCCCGGGGATGGCTACACCTTC.

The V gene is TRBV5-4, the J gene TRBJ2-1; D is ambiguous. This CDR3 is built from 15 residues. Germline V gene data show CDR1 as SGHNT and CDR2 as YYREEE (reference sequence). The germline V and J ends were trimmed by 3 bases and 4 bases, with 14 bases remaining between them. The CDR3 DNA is TGTGCCAGCAGCTCTCCGGCCCCGGAGTACAATGAGCAGTTCTTC. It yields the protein CASSSPAPEYNEQFF.

The CDR3 reads CASFGGNTIYF. The CDR3 region has the DNA TGTGCCAGCTTCGGGGGAAACACCATATATTTT. This sequence joins TRBV2 and TRBJ1-3; D remains ambiguous. Germline V gene sequence: CDR1 SNHLY, CDR2 FYNNEI. The CDR3 spans 11 residues. V gave up 8 bases and J gave up 4 bases, with 6 bases separating them.

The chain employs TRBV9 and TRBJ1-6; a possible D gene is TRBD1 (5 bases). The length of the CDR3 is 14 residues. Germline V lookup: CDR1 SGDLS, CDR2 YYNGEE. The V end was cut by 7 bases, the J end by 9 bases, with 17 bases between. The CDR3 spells CASGHFLFGSPLHF. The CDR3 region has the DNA TGTGCCAGCGGACACTTTCTCTTCGGTTCACCCCTCCACTTT.

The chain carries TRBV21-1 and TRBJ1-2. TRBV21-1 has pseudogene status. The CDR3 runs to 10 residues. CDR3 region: CASSKRRTCF. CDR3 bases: TGTGCCAGCAGCAAAAGGAGGACCTGCTTC.

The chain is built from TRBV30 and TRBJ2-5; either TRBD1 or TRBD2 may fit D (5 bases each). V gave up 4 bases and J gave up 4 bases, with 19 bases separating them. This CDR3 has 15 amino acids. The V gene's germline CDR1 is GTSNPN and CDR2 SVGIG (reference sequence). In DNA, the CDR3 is TGTGCCTGGACCCCACGAGGGGTTGGTTTAGAGACCCAGTACTTC. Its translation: CAWTPRGVGLETQYF.

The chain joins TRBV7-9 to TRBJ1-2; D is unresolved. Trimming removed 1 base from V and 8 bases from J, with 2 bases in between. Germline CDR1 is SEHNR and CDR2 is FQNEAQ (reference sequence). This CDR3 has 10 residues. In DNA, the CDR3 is TGTGCCAGCAGCTTAGGCGGCTACACCTTC. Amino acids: CASSLGGYTF.

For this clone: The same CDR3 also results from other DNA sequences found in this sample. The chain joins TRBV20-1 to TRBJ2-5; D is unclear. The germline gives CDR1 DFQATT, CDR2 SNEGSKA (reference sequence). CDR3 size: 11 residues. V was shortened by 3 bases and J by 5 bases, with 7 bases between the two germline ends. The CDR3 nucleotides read TGCAGTGCTAGCGGTCGGGAGACCCAGTACTTC. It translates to CSASGRETQYF.

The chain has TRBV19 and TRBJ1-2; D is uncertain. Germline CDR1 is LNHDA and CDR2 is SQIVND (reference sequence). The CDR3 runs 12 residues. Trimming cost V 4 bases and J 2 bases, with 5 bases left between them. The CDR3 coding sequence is TGTGCCAGTAGTAGTCAGAACTATGGCTACACCTTC. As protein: CASSSQNYGYTF.

The CDR3 is CASSFGSGVGTGELFF. In DNA form, the CDR3 reads TGTGCCAGCAGCTTTGGCTCAGGGGTGGGGACCGGGGAGCTGTTTTTT. The V gene is TRBV7-3, the J gene TRBJ2-2; TRBD1 is a possible D gene (6 bases). This CDR3 comprises 16 residues. CDR1 is SGHTA and CDR2 is FQGTGA in the germline V gene. Trimming pared 3 bases from V and 5 bases from J, leaving 16 bases between.